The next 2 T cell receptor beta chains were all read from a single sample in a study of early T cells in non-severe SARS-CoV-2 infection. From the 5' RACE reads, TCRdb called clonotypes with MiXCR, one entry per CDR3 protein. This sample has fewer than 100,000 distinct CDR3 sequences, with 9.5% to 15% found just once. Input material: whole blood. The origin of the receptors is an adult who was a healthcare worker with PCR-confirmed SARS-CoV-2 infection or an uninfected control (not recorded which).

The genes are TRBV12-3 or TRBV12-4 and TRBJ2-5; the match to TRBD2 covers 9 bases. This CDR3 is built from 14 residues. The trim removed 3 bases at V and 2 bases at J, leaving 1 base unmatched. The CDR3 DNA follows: TGTGCCAGCAGTTTTCTAGCGGGGCAAGAGACCCAGTACTTC. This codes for CASSFLAGQETQYF.

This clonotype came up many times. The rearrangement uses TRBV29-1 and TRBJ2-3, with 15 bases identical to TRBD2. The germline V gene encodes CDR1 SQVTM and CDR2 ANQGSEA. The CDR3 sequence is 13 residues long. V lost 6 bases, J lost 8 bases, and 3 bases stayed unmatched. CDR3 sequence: CSVGTSGRSTQYF. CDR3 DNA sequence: TGCAGCGTAGGGACTAGCGGGAGGAGTACGCAGTATTTT.